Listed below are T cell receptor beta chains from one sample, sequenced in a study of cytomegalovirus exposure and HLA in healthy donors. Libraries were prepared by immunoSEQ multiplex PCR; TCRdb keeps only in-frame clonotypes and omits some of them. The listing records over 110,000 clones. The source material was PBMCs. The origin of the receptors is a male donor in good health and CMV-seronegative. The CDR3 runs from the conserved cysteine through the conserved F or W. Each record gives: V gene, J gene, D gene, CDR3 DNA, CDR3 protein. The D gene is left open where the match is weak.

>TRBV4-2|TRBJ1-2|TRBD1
TGTGCCAGCAGCCAAGAAGAAAAGCAGGGGGTAGACTATGGCTACACCTTC
CASSQEEKQGVDYGYTF
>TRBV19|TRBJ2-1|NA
TGTGCCAGTAGTTGGGTGGGAGTAGGCAATGAGCAGTTCTTC
CASSWVGVGNEQFF
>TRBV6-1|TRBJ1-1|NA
TGTGCCAGCAGTGAAGGGAGGCCGGACACTGAAGCTTTCTTT
CASSEGRPDTEAFF
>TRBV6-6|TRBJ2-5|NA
TGTGCCAGCGCCAGGACAGATCAAGAGACCCAGTACTTC
CASARTDQETQYF
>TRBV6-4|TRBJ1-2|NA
TGTGCCAGCAGTGAGGGGCTAAACTATGGCTACACCTTC
CASSEGLNYGYTF
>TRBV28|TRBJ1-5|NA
TGTGCCAGCAACCCTGAGAGTCCGGTCAATCAGCCCCAGCATTTT
CASNPESPVNQPQHF
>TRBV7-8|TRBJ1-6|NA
TGTGCCAGCAGCTTCCCGCCAGGGAGGTCCCTCCACTTT
CASSFPPGRSLHF
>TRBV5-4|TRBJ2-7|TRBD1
TGTGCCAGCAGCTACCCGACAGGGGAAGCGTCCGAGCAGTACTTC
CASSYPTGEASEQYF
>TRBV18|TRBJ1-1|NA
TGTGCCAGCTCACAGCGAGCGAACACTGAAGCTTTCTTT
CASSQRANTEAFF
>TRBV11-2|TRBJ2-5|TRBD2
TGTGCCAGCAGCTTACCGGGACTAGCGGGAGTTGGGGAGACCCAGTACTTC
CASSLPGLAGVGETQYF
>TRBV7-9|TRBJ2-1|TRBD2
TGTGCCAGCAGCAGAGGTACTTTAGCGGGGGGGCGCAATGAGCAGTTCTTC
CASSRGTLAGGRNEQFF
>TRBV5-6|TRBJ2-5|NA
TGTGCCAGCAGCTTGGTCTCAGATCCAAGGAGAGAGACCCAGTACTTC
CASSLVSDPRRETQYF
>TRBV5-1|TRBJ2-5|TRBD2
TGCGCCAGCAGCCGGACTAGCGGGAGGGGCCAAGAGACCCAGTACTTC
CASSRTSGRGQETQYF
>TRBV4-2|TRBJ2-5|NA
TGTGCCAGCAGCCAAGATTTTCAGGGGGGAGAGACCCAGTACTTC
CASSQDFQGGETQYF
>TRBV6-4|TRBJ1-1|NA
TGTGCCAGCAGAGCGGGTCTGAACACTGAAGCTTTCTTT
CASRAGLNTEAFF
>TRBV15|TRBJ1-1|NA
TGTGCCACCAGCAGAGAAACGGTTAGAGGGGCTTTCTTT
CATSRETVRGAFF
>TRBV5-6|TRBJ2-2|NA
TGTGCCAGCAGCTTGGGTCTCACCGGGGAGCTGTTTTTT
CASSLGLTGELFF
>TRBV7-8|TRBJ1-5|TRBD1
TGTGCCAGCAGCCCAGGGGGGTGGGCAGGGGGCGAAGGCAATCAGCCCCAGCATTTT
CASSPGGWAGGEGNQPQHF
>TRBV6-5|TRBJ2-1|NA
TGTGCCAGCAGTTACTGGCAGTCCTCCTACAATGAGCAGTTCTTC
CASSYWQSSYNEQFF
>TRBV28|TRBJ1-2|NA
TGTGCCAGCAGTTTAATTCTAGGAGGTGGCTACACCTTC
CASSLILGGGYTF
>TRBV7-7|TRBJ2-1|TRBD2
TGTGCCAGCAGCTCTGGGACTAGCGGGATCCAGCTCGCTGAGCAGTTCTTC
CASSSGTSGIQLAEQFF
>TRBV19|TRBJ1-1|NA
TGTGCCAGTAGTATAAGCGTTATTACTGAAGCTTTCTTT
CASSISVITEAFF